The 17 T cell receptor beta chains below all came from one sample that was sequenced in a study of T-cell reconstitution after alpha-beta-depleted transplantation in children. Preparation of the TCRbeta library used unique molecular identifiers. A single record per CDR3 protein comes from TCRdb applying MiXCR to the PCR reads. Of 500,000 to 600,000 distinct CDR3 sequences listed, about a quarter were seen once; the top ten hold around a third. The starting material was PBMCs, obtained before TCRalphabeta/CD19-depleted stem cell transplant. The receptor set was obtained from a boy in the first two years of life with Wiskott-Aldrich syndrome, due to receive a stem cell transplant.

This chain links TRBV6-1 with TRBJ1-5, with D possibly matching TRBD1 (5 bases). V gave up 8 bases and J gave up 0 bases, with 14 bases separating them. CDR1 MNHNS and CDR2 SASEGT come from the germline V gene. The CDR3 contains 15 residues. CDR3 amino acids: CASGGVGYSNQPQHF. DNA for the CDR3: TGTGCCAGCGGGGGGGTTGGCTATAGCAATCAGCCCCAGCATTTT.

The chain employs TRBV10-2 and TRBJ1-5, with D perhaps matching TRBD1 (5 bases). Germline V gives CDR1 WSHSY, CDR2 SAAADI. This CDR3 spans 15 amino acids. The germline V and J ends were trimmed by 6 bases and 5 bases, with 17 bases remaining between them. The CDR3 is CASRATGNKDQPQHF. DNA for the CDR3: TGCGCCAGCAGAGCTACAGGAAATAAAGATCAGCCCCAGCATTTT.

The chain carries TRBV10-2 and TRBJ2-7, with unresolved D. Germline CDR1 and CDR2: WSHSY and SAAADI. This CDR3 region has 12 residues. The germline V and J ends were trimmed by 8 bases and 12 bases, with 20 bases remaining between them. CDR3 in DNA: TGCGCCAGCGAGGACGCCAGACTTAGGAGGTACTTC. As protein: CASEDARLRRYF.

The chain carries TRBV5-6 and TRBJ2-7; 9 bases line up with TRBD1. The V gene end was trimmed by 3 bases and the J gene end by 9 bases; junction bases not matched to a gene: 10. Germline V gene data show CDR1 as SGHDT and CDR2 as YYEEEE. The CDR3 runs 14 residues. The CDR3 spells CASSSGTGRVGQYF. The CDR3 DNA reads as TGTGCCAGCAGCTCAGGGACAGGGAGGGTCGGGCAGTACTTC.

The J gene is TRBJ2-7, the V gene TRBV29-1; 8 bases match TRBD1. V lost 4 bases, J lost 5 bases, and 4 bases stayed unmatched. The CDR3 is made up of 12 amino acids. CDR1 and CDR2 from the germline V gene are SQVTM and ANQGSEA. CDR3 DNA sequence: TGCAGCGTTGGACAGGGGTTTAACGAGCAGTACTTC. Its translation: CSVGQGFNEQYF.

This chain links TRBV20-1 with TRBJ2-7; D might be TRBD1 or TRBD2, each matching 7 bases. The CDR3 is made up of 13 amino acids. The germline V gene has CDR1 DFQATT and CDR2 SNEGSKA (reference sequence). V was trimmed by 7 bases and J by 3 bases, leaving 16 bases between them. The CDR3 spells CSVLTGRGYEQYF. CDR3 bases: TGCAGTGTATTGACAGGGAGGGGCTACGAGCAGTACTTC.

As to this clonotype: Sequence at one end of the junction differs from germline and may be a read error. The chain couples TRBV5-1 to TRBJ2-1, with 8 positions matching TRBD1. CDR3 size: 14 residues. In germline, CDR1 is SGHRS, CDR2 YFSETQ. The CDR3, as DNA: TGCGCCAGCAGCTTGGAGGGATCCCGACAGGGGTTGGTATTC. Protein sequence: CASSLEGSRQGLVF.

The sample holds a few counts of this clonotype. The chain has TRBV5-1 and TRBJ2-7; D might be TRBD1 (5 bases). Germline assignment: CDR1 SGHRS and CDR2 YFSETQ. Between the trimmed V and J ends, which lost 0 bases and 0 bases, there was a span of 7 bases. The CDR3 runs to 14 residues. The CDR3 loop reads CASSLEGPSYEQYF. Written as DNA, the CDR3 is TGCGCCAGCAGCTTGGAGGGGCCCTCCTACGAGCAGTACTTC.

This clonotype was detected a few times. CDR3 protein: CASSFRTGGRETQYF. CDR3 DNA sequence: TGTGCCAGCAGCTTTAGGACAGGGGGTAGGGAGACCCAGTACTTC. The V gene is TRBV5-5, the J gene TRBJ2-5; the match to TRBD1 covers 10 bases. J lost 5 bases, V lost 2 bases, and 6 bases had no gene match. Looked up from germline, CDR1 is SGHKS and CDR2 is YYEKEE (reference sequence). The CDR3 is 15 residues long.

This clonotype was picked up one time. The chain couples TRBV6-1 to TRBJ2-7, with 7 nucleotides matching TRBD2. In germline, CDR1 is MNHNS, CDR2 SASEGT. The V gene end was trimmed by 6 bases and the J gene end by 7 bases; junction bases not matched to a gene: 15. The CDR3 loop spans 15 amino acids. In nucleotides, the CDR3 is TGTGCCAGCAGAGGTCCTAGCGGCCTCTCGGGGGAGCAGTACTTC. Its translation: CASRGPSGLSGEQYF.

This chain links TRBV12-3 or TRBV12-4 with TRBJ1-6, with TRBD1 as a possible D gene (5 bases). The CDR3 has 16 amino acids. V lost 5 bases and J lost 9, with 20 bases in between. DNA for the CDR3: TGTGCCAGCAGTCCCCAAGGGGTCATCCCAACTTCACCCCTCCACTTT. This sequence encodes CASSPQGVIPTSPLHF.

The chain links TRBV12-3 or TRBV12-4 to TRBJ2-2; a possible D gene is TRBD2 (5 bases). Trimming stripped 9 bases from V and 6 bases from J, with 17 bases between. This CDR3 has 14 amino acids. CDR3 sequence: CASEPDYRPGELFF. The CDR3 DNA sequence: TGTGCCAGTGAACCCGACTATAGGCCCGGGGAGCTGTTTTTT.

This clonotype has a handful of counts. The V and J genes are TRBV28 and TRBJ2-1, with TRBD2 identical over 13 bases. CDR1 and CDR2 from the germline V gene are MDHEN and SYDVKM. Trimming at V came to 9 bases and at J to 5 bases, leaving 4 bases not matched to a gene. The CDR3 sequence is 14 residues long. DNA of the CDR3: TGTGCCAGTAGGACTAGCGGGAGCCACAATGAGCAGTTCTTC. Translation gives CASRTSGSHNEQFF.

The rearrangement joins TRBV7-2 to TRBJ2-7, with D unresolved. The CDR3 sequence is 14 residues long. Per the germline V gene, CDR1 is SGHTA and CDR2 is FQGNSA. Trimming left V 1 base short and J 6 bases short, with 13 bases between. The CDR3 bases are TGTGCCAGCAGCTTAGATGGCGGAAGGGCCGAGCAGTACTTC. Its translation is CASSLDGGRAEQYF. The whole variable domain, filled in from reference TRBV7-2 and TRBJ2-7, reads GAGVSQSPSNKVTEKGKDVELRCDPISGHTALYWYRQSLGQGLEFLIYFQGNSAPDKSGLPSDRFSAERTGGSVSTLTIQRTQQEDSAVYLCASSLDGGRAEQYFGPGTRLTVT.

The rearrangement links TRBV5-1 to TRBJ2-3; D remains ambiguous. CDR1 is SGHRS, CDR2 YFSETQ, per germline. V lost 2 bases and J lost 4, with 11 bases in between. The length of the CDR3 is 14 residues. CDR3 residues: CASSFFHLSDTQYF. In DNA, the CDR3 is TGCGCCAGCAGCTTTTTCCACCTTTCAGATACGCAGTATTTT.

The rearrangement uses TRBV6-2 or TRBV6-3 and TRBJ2-1; TRBD2 matches at 8 bases. From germline, CDR1 is MNHEY and CDR2 SVGEGT. The CDR3 runs 17 residues. Unmatched junction bases numbered 14, after V lost 5 bases and J lost 5 bases. CDR3 region: CASSGRGSGKSHNEQFF. DNA for the CDR3: TGTGCCAGCAGTGGCCGTGGTAGCGGGAAGTCTCACAATGAGCAGTTCTTC.

This clonotype came up a few times. V is TRBV11-2 and J is TRBJ1-3, with TRBD1 as a possible D gene (5 bases). With 2 bases removed from V and 1 base from J, the gap between germline ends came to 18 bases. Germline V gene lookup returns CDR1 SGHAT and CDR2 FQNNGV. There are 18 residues in the CDR3. CDR3 region: CASSLSADRVSSGNTIYF. The DNA for the CDR3 is TGTGCCAGCAGCTTATCTGCCGACAGAGTTTCATCTGGAAACACCATATATTTT.